The 16 T cell receptor beta chains below were found in one sample sequenced in a study of memory CD4+ T cells and cytomegalovirus serostatus. Assay: immunoSEQ multiplex PCR; the TCRdb copy retains only in-frame clones and omits some. Among fewer than 75,000 clones listed, around 79% were seen once. The sort gate was single viable CD3+CD4+CD8-CD45RO+ cells for memory CD4+ T cells. Input material: memory CD4+ T cells from blood. The origin of the receptors is an adult in good health and CMV-seronegative.

This clone was counted once. The chain has TRBV5-4 and TRBJ2-5; 11 nucleotides match TRBD1. V gave up 4 bases and J gave up 5 bases; unmatched junction bases: 7. From germline, CDR1 is SGHNT and CDR2 YYREEE (reference sequence). The CDR3 runs to 15 residues. The CDR3 reads CASSVDRGLSETQYF. In DNA, the CDR3 is TGTGCCAGCAGCGTGGACAGGGGGCTTAGTGAGACCCAGTACTTC.

This rearrangement joins TRBV6-5 to TRBJ2-1; D remains ambiguous. The CDR3 sequence is 11 residues long. CDR1 and CDR2 from the germline V gene are MNHEY and SVGAGI. With 2 bases removed from V and 9 bases from J, the gap between germline ends came to 5 bases. The CDR3 nucleotides are TGTGCCAGCAGTTACGAGAGTGAGCAGTTCTTC. Translated, it gives CASSYESEQFF.

The genes are TRBV5-1 and TRBJ2-7; either TRBD1 or TRBD2 may supply D (5 bases each). The length of the CDR3 is 15 residues. Germline V gene lookup returns CDR1 SGHRS and CDR2 YFSETQ. V was clipped by 0 bases and J by 1 base, with 11 bases between them. Written as DNA, the CDR3 is TGCGCCAGCAGCTTGGCCGGGGCAGAATCCTACGAGCAGTACTTC. Its translation: CASSLAGAESYEQYF.

The chain combines TRBV19 with TRBJ1-3; tentative D call: TRBD1 (5 bases). CDR1 and CDR2 (germline): LNHDA, SQIVND (reference sequence). The CDR3 is 16 amino acids. V lost 3 bases and J lost 2, with 14 bases in between. The CDR3 nucleotides read TGTGCCAGTAGTATGCTTGGGGGAAGCACTGGAAACACCATATATTTT. Protein sequence: CASSMLGGSTGNTIYF. Filled out from reference TRBV19 and TRBJ1-3, the complete variable domain reads DGGITQSPKYLFRKEGQNVTLSCEQNLNHDAMYWYRQDPGQGLRLIYYSQIVNDFQKGDIAEGYSVSREKKESFPLTVTSAQKNPTAFYLCASSMLGGSTGNTIYFGEGSWLTVV.

The chain links TRBV5-1 to TRBJ1-2, with 7 bases matching TRBD1. With 5 bases clipped from V and 6 bases from J, the junction kept 7 bases outside the gene matches. The CDR3 runs 13 residues. CDR1 is SGHRS and CDR2 is YFSETQ in the germline V gene. CDR3 nucleotides: TGCGCCAGCAGTTGGGACAGCAGTGATGGCTACACCTTC. This encodes CASSWDSSDGYTF.

This clone was counted a single time. This sequence joins TRBV6-1 and TRBJ2-5; the D gene is possibly TRBD2 (7 bases). The germline V and J ends were trimmed by 1 base and 6 bases, with 24 bases remaining between them. Germline-derived CDR1 and CDR2 are MNHNS and SASEGT. CDR3 length equals 18 residues. This chain's CDR3 is CASSEVTVWGGGGKTQYF. CDR3 DNA sequence: TGTGCCAGCAGTGAAGTCACAGTTTGGGGAGGGGGGGGGAAGACCCAGTACTTC.

This clone was seen only a few times. This chain uses TRBV30 with TRBJ2-3; tentatively, D is TRBD2 (6 bases). The CDR3 runs to 16 residues. V was trimmed by 0 bases and J by 0 bases, leaving 13 bases between them. CDR1 and CDR2 from the germline V gene are GTSNPN and SVGIG (reference sequence). The CDR3 sequence is CAWSVFSGGSTDTQYF. As DNA, the CDR3 is TGTGCCTGGAGTGTTTTTAGTGGAGGGAGCACAGATACGCAGTATTTT.

As DNA, the CDR3 is TGTGCCAGCAGCTTAGACCGTATCAGTTATGGGTACTTC. Translation: CASSLDRISYGYF. This rearrangement joins TRBV7-2 to TRBJ2-7; D ambiguous. CDR3 size: 13 residues. From germline, CDR1 is SGHTA and CDR2 FQGNSA. Deletions cut 1 base from V and 12 bases from J, with 16 bases between.

The V and J genes are TRBV19 and TRBJ1-1, with 8 bases that match TRBD1. The germline V gene encodes CDR1 LNHDA and CDR2 SQIVND (reference sequence). Losses at the gene ends were 1 base for V and 4 bases for J; bases not matched to a gene: 5. This CDR3 has 15 residues. The CDR3, as DNA: TGTGCCAGTAGTATAGTTGCAGGGGGCGCCACTGAAGCTTTCTTT. This translates into CASSIVAGGATEAFF.

This sequence joins TRBV5-5 and TRBJ2-7; TRBD1 agrees at 10 bases. This CDR3 comprises 16 residues. Trimming took 4 bases from V and 3 from J; bases not matched to a gene: 10. Germline V gene data show CDR1 as SGHKS and CDR2 as YYEKEE (reference sequence). The CDR3 DNA is TGTGCCAGCAGCCCCGGGACAGGGGTGAGAGGCTACGAGCAGTACTTC. Encoded protein: CASSPGTGVRGYEQYF.

Points on this clone: This sample includes further DNA sequences coding for the same CDR3. CDR3 residues: CASSSEDTQYF. CDR3 in DNA: TGTGCCAGCAGCTCCGAGGATACGCAGTATTTT. The gene calls are TRBV7-2 and TRBJ2-3; D remains unclear. Germline V gene sequence: CDR1 SGHTA, CDR2 FQGNSA. V lost 4 bases and J lost 6, with 5 bases in between. The CDR3 is made up of 11 amino acids.

CDR3 protein: CASGGSSYEQYF. DNA for the CDR3: TGTGCCAGCGGAGGTAGCTCCTACGAGCAGTACTTC. The chain employs TRBV2 and TRBJ2-7; D possibly corresponds to TRBD2 (5 bases). The CDR3 is 12 residues long. The V end lost 8 bases, the J end lost 0 bases, and 8 bases lay between the germline ends. Germline V lookup: CDR1 SNHLY, CDR2 FYNNEI.

V usage is TRBV30 and J usage is TRBJ2-7; 8 positions match TRBD2. The V and J ends lost 0 bases and 2 bases, in that order; junction bases with no gene match: 18. The CDR3 length is 19 residues. Germline CDR1 GTSNPN, CDR2 SVGIG (reference sequence). DNA of the CDR3: TGTGCCTGGAGTGTACGGGGGACTAGAGCCTCTTCCGCTCCCTACGAGCAGTACTTC. Residues: CAWSVRGTRASSAPYEQYF.

V is TRBV7-2 and J is TRBJ2-7; 8 nucleotides line up with TRBD2. The CDR3 is 14 amino acids. Germline loops: CDR1 SGHTA, CDR2 FQGNSA. V gave up 5 bases and J gave up 6 bases; unmatched junction bases: 9. Here the CDR3 reads CASSTRLAYSEQYF. DNA of the CDR3: TGTGCCAGCAGCACCCGACTAGCGTATTCCGAGCAGTACTTC.

The chain combines TRBV6-5 with TRBJ2-1; the D is unclear. CDR3 size: 15 residues. CDR1 MNHEY and CDR2 SVGAGI come from the germline V gene. V lost 0 bases to trimming and J lost 4 bases, with 10 bases between them. The CDR3 sequence: CASSYSGSTYNEQFF. The CDR3 DNA reads TGTGCCAGCAGTTACTCGGGGTCGACATACAATGAGCAGTTCTTC.

This chain joins TRBV5-1 and TRBJ2-2, with D possibly matching TRBD1 (6 bases). The germline V gene has CDR1 SGHRS and CDR2 YFSETQ. V lost 4 bases to trimming and J lost 4 bases, with 17 bases between them. CDR3 length: 16 residues. The DNA for the CDR3 is TGCGCCAGCAGCCCCAGTTCAGGGGCGGGCACCGGGGAGCTGTTTTTT. This translates into CASSPSSGAGTGELFF.